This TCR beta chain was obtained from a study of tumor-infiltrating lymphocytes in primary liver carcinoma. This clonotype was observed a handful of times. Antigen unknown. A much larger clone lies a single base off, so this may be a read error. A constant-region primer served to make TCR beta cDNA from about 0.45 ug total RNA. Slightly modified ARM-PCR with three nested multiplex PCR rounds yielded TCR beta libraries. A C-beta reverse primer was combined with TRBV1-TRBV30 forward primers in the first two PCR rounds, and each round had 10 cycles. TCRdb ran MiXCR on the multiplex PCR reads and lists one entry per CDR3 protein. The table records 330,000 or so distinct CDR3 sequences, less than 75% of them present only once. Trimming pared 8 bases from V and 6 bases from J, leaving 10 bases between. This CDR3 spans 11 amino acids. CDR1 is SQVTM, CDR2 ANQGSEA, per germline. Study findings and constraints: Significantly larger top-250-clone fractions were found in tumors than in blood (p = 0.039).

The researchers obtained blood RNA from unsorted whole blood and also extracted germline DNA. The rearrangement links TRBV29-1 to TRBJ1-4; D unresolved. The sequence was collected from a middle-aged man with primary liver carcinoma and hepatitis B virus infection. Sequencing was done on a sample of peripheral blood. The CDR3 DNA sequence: TGCAGCTCACCTCTCTATGAAAAACTGTTTTTT. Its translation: CSSPLYEKLFF. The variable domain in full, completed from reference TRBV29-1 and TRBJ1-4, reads SAVISQKPSRDICQRGTSLTIQCQVDSQVTMMFWYRQQPGQSLTLIATANQGSEATYESGFVIDKFPISRPNLTFSTLTVSNMSPEDSSIYLCSSPLYEKLFFGSGTQLSVL.